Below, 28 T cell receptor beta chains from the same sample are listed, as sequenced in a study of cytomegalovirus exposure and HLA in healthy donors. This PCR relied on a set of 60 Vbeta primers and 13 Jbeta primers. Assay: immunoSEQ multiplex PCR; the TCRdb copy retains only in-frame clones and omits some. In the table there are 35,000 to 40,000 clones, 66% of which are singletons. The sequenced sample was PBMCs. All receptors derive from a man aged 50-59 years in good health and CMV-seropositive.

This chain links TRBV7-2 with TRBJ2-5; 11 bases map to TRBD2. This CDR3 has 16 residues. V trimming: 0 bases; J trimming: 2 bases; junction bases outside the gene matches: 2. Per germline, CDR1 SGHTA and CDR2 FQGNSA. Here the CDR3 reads CASSLAASGGQETQYF. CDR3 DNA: TGTGCCAGCAGCTTAGCCGCTAGCGGGGGGCAAGAGACCCAGTACTTC.

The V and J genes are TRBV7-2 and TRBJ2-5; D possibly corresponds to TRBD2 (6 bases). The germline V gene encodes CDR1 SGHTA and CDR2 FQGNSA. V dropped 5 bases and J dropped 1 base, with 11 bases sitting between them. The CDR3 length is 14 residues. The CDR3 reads CASSRDWTQETQYF. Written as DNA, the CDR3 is TGTGCCAGCAGCCGGGACTGGACCCAAGAGACCCAGTACTTC.

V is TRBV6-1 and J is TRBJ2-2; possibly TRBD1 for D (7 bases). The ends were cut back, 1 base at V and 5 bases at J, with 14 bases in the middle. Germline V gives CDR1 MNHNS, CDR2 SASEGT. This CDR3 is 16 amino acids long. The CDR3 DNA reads TGTGCCAGCAGTGAAGTGGGTCAGGGGGGAACCGGGGAGCTGTTTTTT. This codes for CASSEVGQGGTGELFF.

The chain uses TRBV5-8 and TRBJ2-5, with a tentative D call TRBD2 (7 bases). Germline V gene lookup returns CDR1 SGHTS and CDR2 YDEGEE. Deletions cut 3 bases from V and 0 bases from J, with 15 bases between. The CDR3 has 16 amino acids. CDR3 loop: CASSWMGGGYQETQYF. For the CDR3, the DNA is TGTGCCAGCAGCTGGATGGGCGGGGGCTACCAAGAGACCCAGTACTTC.

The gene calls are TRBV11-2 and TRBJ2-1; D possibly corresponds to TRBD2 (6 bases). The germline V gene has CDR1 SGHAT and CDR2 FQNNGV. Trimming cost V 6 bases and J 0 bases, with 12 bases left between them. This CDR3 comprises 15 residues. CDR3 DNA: TGTGCCAGCAGGGGGACTGCGAGCTCCTACAATGAGCAGTTCTTC. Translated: CASRGTASSYNEQFF. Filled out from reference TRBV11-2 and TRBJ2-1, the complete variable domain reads EAGVAQSPRYKIIEKRQSVAFWCNPISGHATLYWYQQILGQGPKLLIQFQNNGVVDDSQLPKDRFSAERLKGVDSTLKIQPAKLEDSAVYLCASRGTASSYNEQFFGPGTRLTVL.

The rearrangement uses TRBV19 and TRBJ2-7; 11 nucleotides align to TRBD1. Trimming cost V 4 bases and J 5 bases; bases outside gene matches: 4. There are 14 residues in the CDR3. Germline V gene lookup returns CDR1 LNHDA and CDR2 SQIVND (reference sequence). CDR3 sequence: CASSTGQGAHEQYF. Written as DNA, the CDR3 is TGTGCCAGTAGTACTGGACAGGGGGCCCACGAGCAGTACTTC.

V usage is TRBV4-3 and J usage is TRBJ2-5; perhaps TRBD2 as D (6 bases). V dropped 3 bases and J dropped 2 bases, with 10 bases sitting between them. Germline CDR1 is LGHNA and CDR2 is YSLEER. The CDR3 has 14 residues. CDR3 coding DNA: TGCGCCAGCAGCCAGGAGGGGCGACAAGAGACCCAGTACTTC. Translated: CASSQEGRQETQYF.

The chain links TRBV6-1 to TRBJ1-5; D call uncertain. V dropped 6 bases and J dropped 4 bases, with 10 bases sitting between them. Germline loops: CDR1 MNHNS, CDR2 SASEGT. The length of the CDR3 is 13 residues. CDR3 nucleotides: TGTGCCAGCAGCCTGGCGGGAAATCAGCCCCAGCATTTT. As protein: CASSLAGNQPQHF.

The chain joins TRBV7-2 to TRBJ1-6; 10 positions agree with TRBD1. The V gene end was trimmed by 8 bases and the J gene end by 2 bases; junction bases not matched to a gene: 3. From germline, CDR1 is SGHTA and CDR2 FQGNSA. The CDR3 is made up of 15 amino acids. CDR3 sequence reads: CASQTGGAYNSPLHF. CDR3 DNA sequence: TGTGCCAGCCAGACAGGGGGCGCCTATAATTCACCCCTCCACTTT. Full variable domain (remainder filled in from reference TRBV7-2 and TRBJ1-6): GAGVSQSPSNKVTEKGKDVELRCDPISGHTALYWYRQSLGQGLEFLIYFQGNSAPDKSGLPSDRFSAERTGGSVSTLTIQRTQQEDSAVYLCASQTGGAYNSPLHFGNGTRLTVT.

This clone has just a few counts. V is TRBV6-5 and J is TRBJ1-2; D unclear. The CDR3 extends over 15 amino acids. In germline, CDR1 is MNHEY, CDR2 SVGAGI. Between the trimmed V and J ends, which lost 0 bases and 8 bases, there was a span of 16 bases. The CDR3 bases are TGTGCCAGCAGTTACTCGGTACAGCTCTATGTCGGCTACACCTTC. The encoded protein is CASSYSVQLYVGYTF.

In DNA, the CDR3 is TGTGCCAGTAGTAGCGGGAGCCAAGAGACCCAGTACTTC. Its translation: CASSSGSQETQYF. The rearrangement links TRBV2 to TRBJ2-5; TRBD2 aligns across 9 bases. Germline trimming cut 9 bases from V and 1 base from J; bases unmatched to any gene: 3. CDR3 size: 13 residues. The V gene's germline CDR1 is SNHLY and CDR2 FYNNEI.

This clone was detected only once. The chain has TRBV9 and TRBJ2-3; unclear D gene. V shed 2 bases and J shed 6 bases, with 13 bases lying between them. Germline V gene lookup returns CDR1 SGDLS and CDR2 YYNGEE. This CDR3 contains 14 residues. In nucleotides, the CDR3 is TGTGCCAGCAGCGTTAACACGTTCTGGGATACGCAGTATTTT. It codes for CASSVNTFWDTQYF.

CDR3 sequence reads: CATRRTGSNWELFF. The CDR3 region has the DNA TGTGCCACCAGGAGGACTGGCAGCAATTGGGAGCTGTTTTTT. The chain uses TRBV15 and TRBJ2-2, with D maybe TRBD2 (5 bases). The V gene's germline CDR1 is LNHNV and CDR2 YYDKDF (reference sequence). The CDR3 spans 14 residues. V lost 6 bases and J 9 bases, leaving 17 bases between the germline ends.

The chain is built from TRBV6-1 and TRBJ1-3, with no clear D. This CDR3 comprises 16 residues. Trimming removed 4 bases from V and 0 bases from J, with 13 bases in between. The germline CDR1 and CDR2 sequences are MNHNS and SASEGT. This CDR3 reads CASSALVGGSGNTIYF. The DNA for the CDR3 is TGTGCCAGCAGTGCTCTCGTAGGAGGCTCTGGAAACACCATATATTTT.

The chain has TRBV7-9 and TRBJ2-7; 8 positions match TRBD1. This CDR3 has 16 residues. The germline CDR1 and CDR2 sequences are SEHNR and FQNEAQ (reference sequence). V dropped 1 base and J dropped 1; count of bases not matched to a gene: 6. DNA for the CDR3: TGTGCCAGCAGCTTAGAACCCGGACAGGGATCCTACGAGCAGTACTTC. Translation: CASSLEPGQGSYEQYF. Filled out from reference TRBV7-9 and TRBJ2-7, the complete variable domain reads DTGVSQNPRHKITKRGQNVTFRCDPISEHNRLYWYRQTLGQGPEFLTYFQNEAQLEKSRLLSDRFSAERPKGSFSTLEIQRTEQGDSAMYLCASSLEPGQGSYEQYFGPGTRLTVT.

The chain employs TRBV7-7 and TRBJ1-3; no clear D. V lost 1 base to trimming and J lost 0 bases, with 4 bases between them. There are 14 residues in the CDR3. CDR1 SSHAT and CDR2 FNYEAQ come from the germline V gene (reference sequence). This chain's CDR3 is CASSLGSSGNTIYF. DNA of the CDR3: TGTGCCAGCAGCTTAGGGAGCTCTGGAAACACCATATATTTT. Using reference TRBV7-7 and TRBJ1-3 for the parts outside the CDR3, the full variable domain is GAGVSQSPRYKVTKRGQDVTLRCDPISSHATLYWYQQALGQGPEFLTYFNYEAQPDKSGLPSDRFSAERPEGSISTLTIQRTEQRDSAMYRCASSLGSSGNTIYFGEGSWLTVV.

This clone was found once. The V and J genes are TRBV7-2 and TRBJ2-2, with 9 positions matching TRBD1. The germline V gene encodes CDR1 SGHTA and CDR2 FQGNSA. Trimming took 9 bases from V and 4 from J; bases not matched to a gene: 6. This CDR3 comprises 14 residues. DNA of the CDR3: TGTGCCAGTAACAGGGGGCGGGGCACCGGGGAGCTGTTTTTT. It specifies CASNRGRGTGELFF.

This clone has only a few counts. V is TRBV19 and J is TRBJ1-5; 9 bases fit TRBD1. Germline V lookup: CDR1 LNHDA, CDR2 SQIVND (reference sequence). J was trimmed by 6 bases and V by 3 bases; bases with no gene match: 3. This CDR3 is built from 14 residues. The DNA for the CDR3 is TGTGCCAGTAGTATGGGACAGGGCACTCAGCCCCAGCATTTT. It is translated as CASSMGQGTQPQHF. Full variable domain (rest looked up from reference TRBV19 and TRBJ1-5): DGGITQSPKYLFRKEGQNVTLSCEQNLNHDAMYWYRQDPGQGLRLIYYSQIVNDFQKGDIAEGYSVSREKKESFPLTVTSAQKNPTAFYLCASSMGQGTQPQHFGDGTRLSIL.

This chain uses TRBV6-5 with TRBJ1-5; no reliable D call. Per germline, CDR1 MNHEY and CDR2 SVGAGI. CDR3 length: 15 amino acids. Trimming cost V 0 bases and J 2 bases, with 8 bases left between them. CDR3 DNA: TGTGCCAGCAGTTACTCGCAGCAGGGCAATCAGCCCCAGCATTTT. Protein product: CASSYSQQGNQPQHF.

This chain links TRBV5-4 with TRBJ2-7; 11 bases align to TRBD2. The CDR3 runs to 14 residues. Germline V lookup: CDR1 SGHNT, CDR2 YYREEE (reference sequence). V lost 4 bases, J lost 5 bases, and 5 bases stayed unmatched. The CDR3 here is CASSPSGGKNEQYF. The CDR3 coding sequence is TGTGCCAGCAGCCCTAGCGGGGGGAAGAACGAGCAGTACTTC. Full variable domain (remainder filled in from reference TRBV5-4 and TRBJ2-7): ETGVTQSPTHLIKTRGQQVTLRCSSQSGHNTVSWYQQALGQGPQFIFQYYREEENGRGNFPPRFSGLQFPNYSSELNVNALELDDSALYLCASSPSGGKNEQYFGPGTRLTVT.

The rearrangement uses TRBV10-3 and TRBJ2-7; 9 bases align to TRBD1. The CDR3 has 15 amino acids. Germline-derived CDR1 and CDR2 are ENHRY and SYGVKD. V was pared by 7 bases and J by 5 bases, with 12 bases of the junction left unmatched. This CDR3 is CAIKDTGDRANEQYF. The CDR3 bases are TGTGCCATCAAGGACACTGGGGACAGGGCCAACGAGCAGTACTTC.

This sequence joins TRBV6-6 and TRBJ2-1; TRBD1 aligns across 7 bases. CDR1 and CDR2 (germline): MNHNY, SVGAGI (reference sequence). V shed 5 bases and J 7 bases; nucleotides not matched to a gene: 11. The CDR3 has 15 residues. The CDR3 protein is CASSLRTGSKNEQFF. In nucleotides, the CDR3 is TGTGCCAGCAGTCTCCGGACAGGTTCCAAGAATGAGCAGTTCTTC.

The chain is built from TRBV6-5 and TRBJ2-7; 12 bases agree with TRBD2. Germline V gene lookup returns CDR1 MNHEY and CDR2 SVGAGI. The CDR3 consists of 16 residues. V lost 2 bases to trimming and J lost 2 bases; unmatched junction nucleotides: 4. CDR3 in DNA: TGTGCCAGCAGTTACCCGACTAGCGGGGGAACCTACGAGCAGTACTTC. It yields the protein CASSYPTSGGTYEQYF.

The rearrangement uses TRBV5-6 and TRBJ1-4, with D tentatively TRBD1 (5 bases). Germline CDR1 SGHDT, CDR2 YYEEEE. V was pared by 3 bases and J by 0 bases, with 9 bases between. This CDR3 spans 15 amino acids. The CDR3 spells CASSWGVTTNEKLFF. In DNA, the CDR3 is TGTGCCAGCAGCTGGGGGGTTACAACTAATGAAAAACTGTTTTTT.

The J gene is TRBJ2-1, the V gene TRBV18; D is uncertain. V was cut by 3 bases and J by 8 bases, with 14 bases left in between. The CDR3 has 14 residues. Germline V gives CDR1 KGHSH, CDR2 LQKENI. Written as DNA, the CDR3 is TGTGCCAGCTCACCTAGCCTCTCCGAAGATGAGCAGTTCTTC. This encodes CASSPSLSEDEQFF.

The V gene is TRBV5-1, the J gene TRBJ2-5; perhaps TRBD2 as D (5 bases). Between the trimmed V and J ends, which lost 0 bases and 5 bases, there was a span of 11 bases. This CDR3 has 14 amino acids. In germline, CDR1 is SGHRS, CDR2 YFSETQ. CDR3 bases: TGCGCCAGCAGCTTGGGTCCAGGCGGGGAGACCCAGTACTTC. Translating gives CASSLGPGGETQYF.

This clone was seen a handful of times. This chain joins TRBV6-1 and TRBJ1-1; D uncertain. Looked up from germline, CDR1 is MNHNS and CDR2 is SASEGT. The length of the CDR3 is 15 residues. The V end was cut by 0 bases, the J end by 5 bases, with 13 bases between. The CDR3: CASSEARAANTEAFF. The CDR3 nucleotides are TGTGCCAGCAGTGAAGCGAGGGCAGCTAATACTGAAGCTTTCTTT.

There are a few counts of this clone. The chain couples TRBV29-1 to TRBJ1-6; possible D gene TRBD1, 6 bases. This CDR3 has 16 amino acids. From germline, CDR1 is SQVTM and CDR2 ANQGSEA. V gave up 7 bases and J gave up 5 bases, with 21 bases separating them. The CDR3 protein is CSARLIRQADNSPLHF. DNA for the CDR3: TGCAGCGCACGACTAATTCGACAGGCGGATAATTCACCCCTCCACTTT.